This T cell receptor beta chain is drawn from a study of post-analysis software for immune sequencing data. On the study more broadly: Secondary progressive, relapsing-remitting and progressive-relapsing multiple sclerosis were among the included disease courses. Overall study findings and caveats: When the samples were clustered directly with F measure, those that had been prepared in the same batch showed strong co-clustering. Multiple sclerosis patients showed significantly lower normalized Chao1 diversity than controls did. TRBV5-6, TRBV5-1 and TRBV20-1 belonged to a set of about five TRBV segments that were more frequent in patients than controls.

The V gene's germline CDR1 is MNHEY and CDR2 SMNVEV (reference sequence). The length of the CDR3 is 15 residues. V gave up 4 bases and J gave up 10 bases; unmatched junction bases: 12. To note about this clonotype: The antigen is unknown.

Unique molecular identifiers were present in the TCR beta cDNA libraries. cDNA molecules numbering about 480,000 came from about 0.94 to 9.7 million T cells. TCRdb fed the PCR reads into MiXCR, producing one record per CDR3 protein. The sample carries about 460,000 distinct CDR3 sequences, approximately 46% recorded once. Sequences were obtained from blood. The gene calls are TRBV27 and TRBJ2-3; 9 nucleotides agree with TRBD2. The clonotype comes from a girl aged 5-17 years with multiple sclerosis. The CDR3 loop is CASSSFGTSTGPQYF. CDR3 nucleotides: TGTGCCAGCAGTTCGTTCGGGACTAGCACGGGTCCGCAGTATTTT.